The T cell receptor beta chain under discussion was sequenced for a study of monozygotic twins with inflammatory bowel disease. Template switching incorporated UMIs with a 6-nucleotide sample barcode. TCRdb reprocessed the 5' RACE reads, with one entry per CDR3 protein and no DNA. This repertoire includes more than 300,000 distinct CDR3 sequences. CDR1 and CDR2 from the germline V gene are MNHEY and SVGAGI. The CDR3 runs 18 residues. Whole-study results and caveats: Sharing of clonotypes with others was lower in IBD patients than in healthy twins, and this was especially so with disease activity.

A remark on this clonotype: What it recognizes is unknown.

Specimen: blood. The receptor was isolated from a human donor with ulcerative colitis or Crohn's disease, or a healthy co-twin of an affected twin (not recorded which). The rearrangement links TRBV6-5 to TRBJ2-7. The CDR3 protein is CASSYRPAGRRSSYEQYF.